This T cell receptor (beta chain) was identified in a study of blood T cell repertoires in COVID-19. Whole-study context: The origin of the acute and convalescent COVID-19 samples was the United States, Italy and Spain. PBMCs, B-cell-depleted T cells, or T cells were the source of the cDNA or gDNA that made up the material.

Authors' analysis steps: Using reference gene primer amplification, nucleated cell counts were estimated. Assay: immunoSEQ multiplex PCR; the TCRdb copy retains only in-frame clones and omits some. That table gives V, J and clone size, and the DNA gave D and trimming. The data show 300,000 to 400,000 clones, 91% seen once. Germline V gene lookup returns CDR1 DFQATT and CDR2 SNEGSKA (reference sequence). There are 15 residues in the CDR3. V trimming: 3 bases; J trimming: 6 bases; junction bases outside the gene matches: 7. The TCR sequence derives from a woman aged 18-29 years who had recovered from COVID-19. The sequenced material came from peripheral blood. The chain joins TRBV20-1 to TRBJ2-3, with 12 bases matching TRBD2. The CDR3 spells CSASWPTSGSDTQYF. The CDR3 bases are TGCAGTGCTAGTTGGCCGACTAGCGGGAGCGATACGCAGTATTTT.